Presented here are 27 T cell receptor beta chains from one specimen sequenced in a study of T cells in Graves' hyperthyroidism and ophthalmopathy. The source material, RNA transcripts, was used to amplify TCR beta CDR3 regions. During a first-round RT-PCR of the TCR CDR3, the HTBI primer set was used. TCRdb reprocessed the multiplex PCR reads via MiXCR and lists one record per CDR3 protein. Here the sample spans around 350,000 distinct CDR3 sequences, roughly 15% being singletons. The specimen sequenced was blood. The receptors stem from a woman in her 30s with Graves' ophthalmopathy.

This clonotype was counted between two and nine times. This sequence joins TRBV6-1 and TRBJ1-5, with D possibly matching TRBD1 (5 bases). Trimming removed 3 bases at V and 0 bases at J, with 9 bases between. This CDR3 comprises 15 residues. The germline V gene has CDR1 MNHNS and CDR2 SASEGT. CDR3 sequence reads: CASSDGDYSNQPQHF. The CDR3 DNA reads TGTGCCAGCAGTGATGGGGACTATAGCAATCAGCCCCAGCATTTT.

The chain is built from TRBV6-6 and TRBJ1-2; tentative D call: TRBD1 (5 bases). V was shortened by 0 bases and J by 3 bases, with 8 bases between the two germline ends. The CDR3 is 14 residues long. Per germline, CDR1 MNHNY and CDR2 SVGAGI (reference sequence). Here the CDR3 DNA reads TGTGCCAGCAGTTACTCGTGGGGGGACTATGGCTACACCTTC. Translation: CASSYSWGDYGYTF.

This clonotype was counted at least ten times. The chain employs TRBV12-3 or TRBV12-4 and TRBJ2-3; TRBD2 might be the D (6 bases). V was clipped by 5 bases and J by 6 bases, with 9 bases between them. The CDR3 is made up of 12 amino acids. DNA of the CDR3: TGTGCCAGCAGTGGCGGGGCTGATACGCAGTATTTT. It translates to CASSGGADTQYF.

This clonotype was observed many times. The CDR3 loop reads CASNIWGYNSPLHF. CDR3 coding DNA: TGTGCCAGCAACATTTGGGGGTATAATTCACCCCTCCACTTT. The gene calls are TRBV12-3 or TRBV12-4 and TRBJ1-6; D possibly corresponds to TRBD1 (5 bases). The CDR3 loop spans 14 amino acids. V dropped 7 bases and J dropped 4 bases, with 11 bases sitting between them.

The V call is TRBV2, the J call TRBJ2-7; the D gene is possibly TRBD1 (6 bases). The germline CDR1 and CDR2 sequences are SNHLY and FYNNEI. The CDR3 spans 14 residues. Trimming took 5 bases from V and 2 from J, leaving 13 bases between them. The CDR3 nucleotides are TGTGCCAGCAGTTTTTTGGGGGCCCCCTACGAGCAGTACTTC. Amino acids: CASSFLGAPYEQYF.

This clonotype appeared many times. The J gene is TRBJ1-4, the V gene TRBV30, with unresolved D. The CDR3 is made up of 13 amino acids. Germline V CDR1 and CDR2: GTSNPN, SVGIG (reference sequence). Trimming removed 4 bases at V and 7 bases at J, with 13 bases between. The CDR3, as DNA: TGTGCCTGGAATCTACAACCCCGTGAAAAACTGTTTTTT. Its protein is CAWNLQPREKLFF.

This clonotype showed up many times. The CDR3 is CASSQVSSGLTRTEAFF. The CDR3 DNA sequence: TGTGCCAGCAGCCAAGTCTCATCAGGGTTGACGAGGACTGAAGCTTTCTTT. The chain has TRBV4-2 and TRBJ1-1; possible D gene TRBD1, 5 bases. The ends were cut back, 1 base at V and 5 bases at J, with 20 bases in the middle. This CDR3 comprises 17 residues. Germline V lookup: CDR1 LGHNA, CDR2 YNFKEQ.

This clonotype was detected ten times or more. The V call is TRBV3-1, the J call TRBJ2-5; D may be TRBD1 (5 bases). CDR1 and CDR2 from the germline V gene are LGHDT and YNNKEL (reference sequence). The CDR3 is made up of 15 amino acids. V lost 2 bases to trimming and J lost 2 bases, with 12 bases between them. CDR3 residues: CASSQWGDIQETQYF. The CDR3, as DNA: TGTGCCAGCAGCCAATGGGGCGACATACAAGAGACCCAGTACTTC.

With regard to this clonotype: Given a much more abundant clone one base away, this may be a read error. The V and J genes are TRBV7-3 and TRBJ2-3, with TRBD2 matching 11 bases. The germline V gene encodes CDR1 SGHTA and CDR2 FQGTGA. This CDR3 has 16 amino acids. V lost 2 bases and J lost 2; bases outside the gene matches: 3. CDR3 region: CASSLDSGGATDTQYF. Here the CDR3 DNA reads TGTGCCAGCAGCTTAGATAGCGGGGGGGCCACAGATACGCAGTATTTT. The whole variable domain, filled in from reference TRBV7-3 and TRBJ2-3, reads GAGVSQTPSNKVTEKGKYVELRCDPISGHTALYWYRQSLGQGPEFLIYFQGTGAADDSGLPNDRFFAVRPEGSVSTLKIQRTERGDSAVYLCASSLDSGGATDTQYFGPGTRLTVL.

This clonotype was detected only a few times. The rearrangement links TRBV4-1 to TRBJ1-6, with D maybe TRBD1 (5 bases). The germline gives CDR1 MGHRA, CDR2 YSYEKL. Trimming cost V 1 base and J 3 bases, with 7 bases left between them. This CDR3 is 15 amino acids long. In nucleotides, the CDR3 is TGCGCCAGCAGCCAAGGCGGACACTATAATTCACCCCTCCACTTT. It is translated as CASSQGGHYNSPLHF.

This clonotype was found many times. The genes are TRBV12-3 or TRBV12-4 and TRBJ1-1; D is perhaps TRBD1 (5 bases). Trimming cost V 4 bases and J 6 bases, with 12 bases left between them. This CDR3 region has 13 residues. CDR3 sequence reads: CASSSLGVAEAFF. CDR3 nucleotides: TGTGCCAGCAGTTCCCTAGGGGTGGCTGAAGCTTTCTTT.

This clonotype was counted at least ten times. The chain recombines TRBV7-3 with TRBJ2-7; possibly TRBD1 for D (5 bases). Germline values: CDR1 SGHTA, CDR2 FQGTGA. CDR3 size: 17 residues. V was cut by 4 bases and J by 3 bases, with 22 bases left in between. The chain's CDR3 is CASSYGRVRPEDYEQYF. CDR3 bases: TGTGCCAGCAGCTATGGCAGGGTCCGACCCGAAGACTACGAGCAGTACTTC.

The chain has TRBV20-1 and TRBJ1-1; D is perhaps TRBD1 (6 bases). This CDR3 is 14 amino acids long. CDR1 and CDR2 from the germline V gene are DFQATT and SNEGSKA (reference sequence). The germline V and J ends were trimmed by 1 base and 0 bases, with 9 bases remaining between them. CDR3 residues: CSARVTGLNTEAFF. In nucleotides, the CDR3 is TGCAGTGCTAGAGTCACAGGGTTGAACACTGAAGCTTTCTTT.

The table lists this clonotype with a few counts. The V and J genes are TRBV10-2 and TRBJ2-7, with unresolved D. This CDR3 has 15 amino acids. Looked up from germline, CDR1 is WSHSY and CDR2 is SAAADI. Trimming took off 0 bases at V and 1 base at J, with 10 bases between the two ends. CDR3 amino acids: CASSESMVGSYEQYF. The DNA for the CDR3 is TGCGCCAGCAGTGAGTCGATGGTCGGATCCTACGAGCAGTACTTC.

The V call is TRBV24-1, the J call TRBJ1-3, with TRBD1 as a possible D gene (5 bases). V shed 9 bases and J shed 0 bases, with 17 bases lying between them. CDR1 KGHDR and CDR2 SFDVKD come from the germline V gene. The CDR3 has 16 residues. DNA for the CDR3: TGTGCCACCTCCGACGCCTCAGGGAACTCTGGAAACACCATATATTTT. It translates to CATSDASGNSGNTIYF.

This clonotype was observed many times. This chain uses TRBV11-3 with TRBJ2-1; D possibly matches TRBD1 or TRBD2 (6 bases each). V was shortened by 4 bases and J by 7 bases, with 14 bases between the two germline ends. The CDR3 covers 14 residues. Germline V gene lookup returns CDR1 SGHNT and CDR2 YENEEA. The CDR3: CASSSHRGTNEQFF. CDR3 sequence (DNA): TGTGCCAGCAGCTCTCATCGGGGGACAAATGAGCAGTTCTTC.

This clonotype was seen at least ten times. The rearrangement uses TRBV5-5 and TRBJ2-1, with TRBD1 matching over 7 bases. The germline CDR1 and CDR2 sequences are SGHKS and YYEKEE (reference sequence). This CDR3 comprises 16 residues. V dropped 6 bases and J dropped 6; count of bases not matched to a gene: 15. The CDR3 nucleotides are TGTGCCAGCAACTCCGACCTAGACAGGGTTTTCAATGAGCAGTTCTTC. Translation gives CASNSDLDRVFNEQFF. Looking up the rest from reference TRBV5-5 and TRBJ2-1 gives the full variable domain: DAGVTQSPTHLIKTRGQQVTLRCSPISGHKSVSWYQQVLGQGPQFIFQYYEKEERGRGNFPDRFSARQFPNYSSELNVNALLLGDSALYLCASNSDLDRVFNEQFFGPGTRLTVL.

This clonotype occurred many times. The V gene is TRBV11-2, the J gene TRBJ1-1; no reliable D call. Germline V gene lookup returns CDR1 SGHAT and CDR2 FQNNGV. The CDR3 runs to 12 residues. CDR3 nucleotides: TGTGCTGGGAGGGAAGTAGGCACTGAAGCTTTCTTT. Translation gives CAGREVGTEAFF.

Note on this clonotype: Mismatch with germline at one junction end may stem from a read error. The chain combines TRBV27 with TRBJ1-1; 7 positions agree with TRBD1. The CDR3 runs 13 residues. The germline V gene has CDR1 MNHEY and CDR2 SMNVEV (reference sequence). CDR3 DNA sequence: TGTGCCAGCAAGGACAGGTTGGACGCTGAAGCTTCCTTT. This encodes CASKDRLDAEASF.

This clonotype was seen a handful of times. In DNA form, the CDR3 reads TGTGCCAGTAGTCGCGTAATGGGCTACGAGCAGTACTTC. Protein product: CASSRVMGYEQYF. The chain carries TRBV19 and TRBJ2-7; D gene ambiguous. From germline, CDR1 is LNHDA and CDR2 SQIVND (reference sequence). Trimming cost V 5 bases and J 3 bases, with 11 bases left between them. This CDR3 has 13 amino acids.

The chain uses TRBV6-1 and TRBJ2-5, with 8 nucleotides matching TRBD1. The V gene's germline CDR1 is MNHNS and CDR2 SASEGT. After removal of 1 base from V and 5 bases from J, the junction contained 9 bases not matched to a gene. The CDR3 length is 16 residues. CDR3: CASSEGDRPGWETQYF. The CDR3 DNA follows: TGTGCCAGCAGTGAAGGGGACAGGCCTGGATGGGAGACCCAGTACTTC.

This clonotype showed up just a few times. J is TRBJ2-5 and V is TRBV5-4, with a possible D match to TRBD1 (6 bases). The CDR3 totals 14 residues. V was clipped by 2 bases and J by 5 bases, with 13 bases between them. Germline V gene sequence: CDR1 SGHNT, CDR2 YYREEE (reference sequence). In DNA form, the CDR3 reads TGTGCCAGCAGCTTCGGGACACGGGCCGAGACCCAGTACTTC. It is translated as CASSFGTRAETQYF.

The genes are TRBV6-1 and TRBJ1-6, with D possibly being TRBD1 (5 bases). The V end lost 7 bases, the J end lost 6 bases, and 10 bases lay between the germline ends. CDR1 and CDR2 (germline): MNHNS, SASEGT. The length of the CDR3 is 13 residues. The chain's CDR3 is CASMWTSNSPLHF. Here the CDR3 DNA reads TGTGCCAGCATGTGGACAAGTAATTCACCCCTCCACTTT.

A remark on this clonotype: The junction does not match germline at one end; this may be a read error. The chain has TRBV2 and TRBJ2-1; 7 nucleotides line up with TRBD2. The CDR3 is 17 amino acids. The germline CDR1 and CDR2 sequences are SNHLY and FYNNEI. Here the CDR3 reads CASSESDTSEGYNEQSF. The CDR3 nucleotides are TGTGCCAGCAGTGAATCAGACACTAGCGAGGGCTACAATGAGCAGTCCTTC.

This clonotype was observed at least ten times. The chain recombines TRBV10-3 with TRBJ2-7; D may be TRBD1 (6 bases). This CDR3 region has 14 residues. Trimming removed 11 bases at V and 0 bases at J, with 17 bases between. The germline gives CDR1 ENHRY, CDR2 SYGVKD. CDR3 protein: CASRSRTVSYEQYF. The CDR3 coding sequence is TGTGCCTCCAGATCCAGGACAGTCTCCTACGAGCAGTACTTC.

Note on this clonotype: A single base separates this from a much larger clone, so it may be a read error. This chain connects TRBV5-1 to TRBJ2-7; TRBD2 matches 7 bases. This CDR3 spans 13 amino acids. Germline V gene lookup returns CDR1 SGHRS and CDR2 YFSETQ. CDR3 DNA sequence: TGCGCCGGCAGCTCGTCTACGGGGGGCGAGCAGTACTTC. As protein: CAGSSSTGGEQYF.

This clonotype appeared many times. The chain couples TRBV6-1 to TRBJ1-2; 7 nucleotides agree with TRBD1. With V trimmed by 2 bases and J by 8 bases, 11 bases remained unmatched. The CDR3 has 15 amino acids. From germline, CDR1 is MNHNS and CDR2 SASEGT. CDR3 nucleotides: TGTGCCAGCAGTGAAACCTTCGACAGGGTACGAGGCTACACCTTC. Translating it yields CASSETFDRVRGYTF.